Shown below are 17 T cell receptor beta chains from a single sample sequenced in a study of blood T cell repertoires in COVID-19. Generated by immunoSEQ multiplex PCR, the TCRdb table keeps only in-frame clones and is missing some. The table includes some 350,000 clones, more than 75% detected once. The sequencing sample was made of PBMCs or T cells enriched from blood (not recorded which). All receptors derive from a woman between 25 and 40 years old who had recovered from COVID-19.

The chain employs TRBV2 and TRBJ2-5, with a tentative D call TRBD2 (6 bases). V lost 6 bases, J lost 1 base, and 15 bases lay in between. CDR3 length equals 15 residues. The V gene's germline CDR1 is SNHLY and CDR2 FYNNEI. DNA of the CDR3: TGTGCCAGCAGCGCGGAGCTAGCGTCCCAAGAGACCCAGTACTTC. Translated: CASSAELASQETQYF.

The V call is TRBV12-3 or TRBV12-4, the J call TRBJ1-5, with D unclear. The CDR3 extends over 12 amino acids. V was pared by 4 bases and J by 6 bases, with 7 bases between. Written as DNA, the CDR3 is TGTGCCAGCAGTTCGCGAGGTCAGCCCCAGCATTTT. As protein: CASSSRGQPQHF.

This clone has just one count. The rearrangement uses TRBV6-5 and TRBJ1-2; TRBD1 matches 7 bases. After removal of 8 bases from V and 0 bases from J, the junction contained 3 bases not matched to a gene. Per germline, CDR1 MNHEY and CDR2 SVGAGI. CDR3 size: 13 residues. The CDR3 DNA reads TGTGCCAGCCAGGGGGTCGCTAACTATGGCTACACCTTC. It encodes CASQGVANYGYTF.

The CDR3 sequence: CASSLAGTGTGTYEQYF. For the CDR3, the DNA is TGTGCCAGCAGTTTGGCTGGGACCGGGACAGGGACCTACGAGCAGTACTTC. The J gene is TRBJ2-7, the V gene TRBV27; 9 bases match TRBD1. Germline lookup yields CDR1 MNHEY and CDR2 SMNVEV (reference sequence). V dropped 3 bases and J dropped 2; count of bases not matched to a gene: 11. CDR3 length: 17 amino acids.

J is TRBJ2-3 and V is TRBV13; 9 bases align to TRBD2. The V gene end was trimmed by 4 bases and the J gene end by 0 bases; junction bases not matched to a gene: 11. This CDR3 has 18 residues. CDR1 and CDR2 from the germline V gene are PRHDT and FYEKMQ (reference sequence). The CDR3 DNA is TGTGCCAGCAGCTCGGGACTAGCCCAGGAAACTAGCACAGATACGCAGTATTTT. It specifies CASSSGLAQETSTDTQYF.

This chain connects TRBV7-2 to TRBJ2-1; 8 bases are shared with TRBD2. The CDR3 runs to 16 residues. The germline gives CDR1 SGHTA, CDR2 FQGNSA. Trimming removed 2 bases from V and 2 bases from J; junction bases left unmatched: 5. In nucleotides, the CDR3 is TGTGCCAGCAGCTTAAATTCGGGAGGGACCTACAATGAGCAGTTCTTC. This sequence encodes CASSLNSGGTYNEQFF.

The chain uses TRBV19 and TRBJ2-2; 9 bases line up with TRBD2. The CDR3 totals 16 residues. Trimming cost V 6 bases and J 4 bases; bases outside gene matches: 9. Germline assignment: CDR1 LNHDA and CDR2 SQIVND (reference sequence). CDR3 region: CASSAPSGRSTGELFF. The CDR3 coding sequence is TGTGCCAGTAGCGCGCCGAGCGGGAGGTCCACCGGGGAGCTGTTTTTT.

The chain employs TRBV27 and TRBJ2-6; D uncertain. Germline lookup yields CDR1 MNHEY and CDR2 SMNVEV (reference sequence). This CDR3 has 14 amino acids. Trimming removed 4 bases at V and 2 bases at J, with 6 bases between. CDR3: CASSSPPGANVLTF. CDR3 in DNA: TGTGCCAGCAGTTCCCCTCCTGGGGCCAACGTCCTGACTTTC.

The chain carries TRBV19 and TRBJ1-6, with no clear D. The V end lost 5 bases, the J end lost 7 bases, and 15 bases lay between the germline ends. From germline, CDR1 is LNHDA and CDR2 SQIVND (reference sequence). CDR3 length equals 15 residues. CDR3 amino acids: CASSPPGMGNSPLHF. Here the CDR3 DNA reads TGTGCCAGTAGTCCACCCGGGATGGGGAATTCACCCCTCCACTTT.

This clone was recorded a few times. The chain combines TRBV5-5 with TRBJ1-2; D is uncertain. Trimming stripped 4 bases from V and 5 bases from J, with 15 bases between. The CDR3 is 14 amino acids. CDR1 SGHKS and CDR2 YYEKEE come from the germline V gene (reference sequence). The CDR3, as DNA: TGTGCCAGCAGCCCTATGGGCAGTCAATATGGCTACACCTTC. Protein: CASSPMGSQYGYTF.

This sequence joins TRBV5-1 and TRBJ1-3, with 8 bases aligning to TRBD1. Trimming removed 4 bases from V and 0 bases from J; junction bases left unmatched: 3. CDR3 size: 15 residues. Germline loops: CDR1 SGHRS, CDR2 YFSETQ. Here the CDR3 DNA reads TGCGCCAGCAGCCACGGACAGGGCTCTGGAAACACCATATATTTT. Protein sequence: CASSHGQGSGNTIYF.

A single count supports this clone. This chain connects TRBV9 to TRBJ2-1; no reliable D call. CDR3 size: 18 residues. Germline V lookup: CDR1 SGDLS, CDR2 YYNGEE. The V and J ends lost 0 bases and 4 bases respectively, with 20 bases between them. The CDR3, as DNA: TGTGCCAGCAGCGTAGTTCCGGCTGCGGCTGTTACTTACAATGAGCAGTTCTTC. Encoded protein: CASSVVPAAAVTYNEQFF. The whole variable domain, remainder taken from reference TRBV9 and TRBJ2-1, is DSGVTQTPKHLITATGQRVTLRCSPRSGDLSVYWYQQSLDQGLQFLIQYYNGEERAKGNILERFSAQQFPDLHSELNLSSLELGDSALYFCASSVVPAAAVTYNEQFFGPGTRLTVL.

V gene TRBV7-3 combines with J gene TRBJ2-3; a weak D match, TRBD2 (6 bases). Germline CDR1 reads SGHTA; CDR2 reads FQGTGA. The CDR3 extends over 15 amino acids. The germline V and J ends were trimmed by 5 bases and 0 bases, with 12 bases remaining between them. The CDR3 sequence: CASSPAGPSTDTQYF. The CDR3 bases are TGTGCCAGCAGCCCAGCGGGTCCCAGCACAGATACGCAGTATTTT.

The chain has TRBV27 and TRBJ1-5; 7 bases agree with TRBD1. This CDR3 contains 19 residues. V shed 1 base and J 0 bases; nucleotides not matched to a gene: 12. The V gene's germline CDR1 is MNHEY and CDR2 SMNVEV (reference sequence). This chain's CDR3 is CASSLYGTDIADSNQPQHF. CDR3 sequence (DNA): TGTGCCAGCAGTTTATACGGGACAGACATTGCTGATAGCAATCAGCCCCAGCATTTT.

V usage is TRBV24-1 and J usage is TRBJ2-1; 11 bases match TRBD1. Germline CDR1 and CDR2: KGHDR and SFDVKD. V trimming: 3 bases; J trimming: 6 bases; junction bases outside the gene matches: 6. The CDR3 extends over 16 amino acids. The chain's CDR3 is CATSDPGQGAANEQFF. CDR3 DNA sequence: TGTGCCACCAGTGATCCAGGACAGGGGGCGGCCAATGAGCAGTTCTTC.

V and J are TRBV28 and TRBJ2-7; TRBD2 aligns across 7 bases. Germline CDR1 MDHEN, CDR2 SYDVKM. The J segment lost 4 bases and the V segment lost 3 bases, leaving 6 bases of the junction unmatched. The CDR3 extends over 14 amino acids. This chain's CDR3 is CASSFAGERYEQYF. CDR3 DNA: TGTGCCAGCAGTTTTGCGGGAGAGAGGTACGAGCAGTACTTC.

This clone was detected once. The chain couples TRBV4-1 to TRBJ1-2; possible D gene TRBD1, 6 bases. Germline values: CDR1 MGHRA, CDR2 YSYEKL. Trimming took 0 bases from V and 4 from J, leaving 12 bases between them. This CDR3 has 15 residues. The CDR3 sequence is CASSQDGTGSYGYTF. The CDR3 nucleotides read TGCGCCAGCAGCCAAGATGGAACAGGGAGCTATGGCTACACCTTC.